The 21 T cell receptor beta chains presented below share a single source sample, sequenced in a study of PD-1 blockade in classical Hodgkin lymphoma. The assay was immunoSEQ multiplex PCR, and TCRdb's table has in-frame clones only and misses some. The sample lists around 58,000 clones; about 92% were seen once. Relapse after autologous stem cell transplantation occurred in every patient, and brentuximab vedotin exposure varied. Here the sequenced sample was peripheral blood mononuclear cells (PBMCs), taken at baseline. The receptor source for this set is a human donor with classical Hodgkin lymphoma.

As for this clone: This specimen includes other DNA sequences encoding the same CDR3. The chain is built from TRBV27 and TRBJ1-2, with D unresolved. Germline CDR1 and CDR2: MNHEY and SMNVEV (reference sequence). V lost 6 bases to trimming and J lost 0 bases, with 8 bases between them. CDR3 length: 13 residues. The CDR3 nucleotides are TGTGCCAGCAGCCTAGACCCTAACTATGGCTACACCTTC. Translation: CASSLDPNYGYTF.

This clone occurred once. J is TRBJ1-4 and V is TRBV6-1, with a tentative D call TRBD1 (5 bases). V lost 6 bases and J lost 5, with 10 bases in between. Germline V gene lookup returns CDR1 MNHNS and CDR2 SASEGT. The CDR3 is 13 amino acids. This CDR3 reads CASRGRENEKLFF. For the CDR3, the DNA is TGTGCCAGCAGGGGCAGGGAGAATGAAAAACTGTTTTTT.

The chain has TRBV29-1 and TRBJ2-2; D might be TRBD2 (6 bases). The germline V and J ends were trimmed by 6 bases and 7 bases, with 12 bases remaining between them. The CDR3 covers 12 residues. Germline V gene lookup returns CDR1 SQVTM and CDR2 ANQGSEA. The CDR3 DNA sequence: TGCAGCGTCCACCCGGGAGACGGGGAGCTGTTTTTT. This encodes CSVHPGDGELFF.

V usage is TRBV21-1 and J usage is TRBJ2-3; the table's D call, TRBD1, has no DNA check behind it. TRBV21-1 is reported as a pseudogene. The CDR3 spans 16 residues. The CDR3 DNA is TGTGCCAGCAGCCGTCCCGGACAGGGGTGCACAGATACGCAGTATTTT. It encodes CASSRPGQGCTDTQYF.

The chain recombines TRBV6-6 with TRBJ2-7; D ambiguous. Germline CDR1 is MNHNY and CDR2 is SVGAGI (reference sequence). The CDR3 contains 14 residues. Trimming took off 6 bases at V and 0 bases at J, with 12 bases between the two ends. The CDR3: CASSPGWSSYEQYF. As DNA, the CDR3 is TGTGCCAGCAGCCCCGGCTGGAGCTCCTACGAGCAGTACTTC.

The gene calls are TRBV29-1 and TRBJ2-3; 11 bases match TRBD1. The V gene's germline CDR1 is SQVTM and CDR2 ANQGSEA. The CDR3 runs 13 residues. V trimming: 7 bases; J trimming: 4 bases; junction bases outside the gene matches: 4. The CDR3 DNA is TGCAGCGCAGGGACAGGGGGTCCAGATACGCAGTATTTT. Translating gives CSAGTGGPDTQYF.

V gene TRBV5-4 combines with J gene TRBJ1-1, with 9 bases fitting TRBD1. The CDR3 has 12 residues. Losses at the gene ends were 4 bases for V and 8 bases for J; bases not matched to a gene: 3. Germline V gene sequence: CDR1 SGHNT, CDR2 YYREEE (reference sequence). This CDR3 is CASSRGTGEAFF. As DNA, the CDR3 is TGTGCCAGCAGCCGGGGGACAGGGGAAGCTTTCTTT.

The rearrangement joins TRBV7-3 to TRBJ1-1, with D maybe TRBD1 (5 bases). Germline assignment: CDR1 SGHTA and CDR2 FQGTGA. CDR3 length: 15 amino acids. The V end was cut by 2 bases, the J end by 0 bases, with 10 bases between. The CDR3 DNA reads TGTGCCAGCAGCTTATCCGACAGCTTGAACACTGAAGCTTTCTTT. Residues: CASSLSDSLNTEAFF.

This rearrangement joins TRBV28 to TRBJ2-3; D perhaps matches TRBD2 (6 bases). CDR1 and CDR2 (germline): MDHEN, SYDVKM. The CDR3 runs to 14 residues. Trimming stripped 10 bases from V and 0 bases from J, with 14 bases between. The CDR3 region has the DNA TGTGCCACCGACGAGGGACTGAGCACAGATACGCAGTATTTT. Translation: CATDEGLSTDTQYF.

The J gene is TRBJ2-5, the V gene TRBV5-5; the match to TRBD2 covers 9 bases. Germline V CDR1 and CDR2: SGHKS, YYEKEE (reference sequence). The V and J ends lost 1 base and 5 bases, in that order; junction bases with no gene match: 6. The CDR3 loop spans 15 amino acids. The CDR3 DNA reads TGTGCCAGCAGCTTGCAAGCGGGGGGAGTGGAGACCCAGTACTTC. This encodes CASSLQAGGVETQYF.

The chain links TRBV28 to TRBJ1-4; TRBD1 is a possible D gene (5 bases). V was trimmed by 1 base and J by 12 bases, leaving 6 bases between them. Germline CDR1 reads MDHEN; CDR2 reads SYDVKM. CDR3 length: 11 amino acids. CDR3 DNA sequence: TGTGCCAGCAGTTTATCCAGGGAACTGTTTTTT. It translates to CASSLSRELFF. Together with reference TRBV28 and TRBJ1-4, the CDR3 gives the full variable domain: DVKVTQSSRYLVKRTGEKVFLECVQDMDHENMFWYRQDPGLGLRLIYFSYDVKMKEKGDIPEGYSVSREKKERFSLILESASTNQTSMYLCASSLSRELFFGSGTQLSVL.

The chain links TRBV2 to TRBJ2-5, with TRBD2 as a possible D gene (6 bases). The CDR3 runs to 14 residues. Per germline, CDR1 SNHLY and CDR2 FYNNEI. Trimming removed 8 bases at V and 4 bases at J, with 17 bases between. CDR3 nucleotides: TGTGCCAGCGAATCGGGTGGGGGAGGAGAGACCCAGTACTTC. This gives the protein CASESGGGGETQYF.

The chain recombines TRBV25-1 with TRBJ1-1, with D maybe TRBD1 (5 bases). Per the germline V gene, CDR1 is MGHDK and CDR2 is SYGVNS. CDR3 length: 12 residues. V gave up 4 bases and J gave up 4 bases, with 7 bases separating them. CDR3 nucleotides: TGTGCCAGCAGTGCGGGGGGCACTGAAGCTTTCTTT. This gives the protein CASSAGGTEAFF.

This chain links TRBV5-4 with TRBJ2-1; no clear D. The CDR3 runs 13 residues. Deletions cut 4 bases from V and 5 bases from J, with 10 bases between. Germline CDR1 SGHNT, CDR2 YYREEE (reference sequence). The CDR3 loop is CASSPTINNEQFF. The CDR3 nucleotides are TGTGCCAGCAGCCCCACGATCAACAATGAGCAGTTCTTC. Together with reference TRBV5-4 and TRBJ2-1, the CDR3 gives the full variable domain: ETGVTQSPTHLIKTRGQQVTLRCSSQSGHNTVSWYQQALGQGPQFIFQYYREEENGRGNFPPRFSGLQFPNYSSELNVNALELDDSALYLCASSPTINNEQFFGPGTRLTVL.

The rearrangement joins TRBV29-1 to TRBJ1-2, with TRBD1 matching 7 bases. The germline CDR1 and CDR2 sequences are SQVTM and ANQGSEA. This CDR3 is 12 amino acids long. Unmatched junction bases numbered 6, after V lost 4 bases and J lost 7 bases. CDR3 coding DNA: TGCAGCGTTGGCCGCACAGGGGCTGGCTACACCTTC. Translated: CSVGRTGAGYTF.

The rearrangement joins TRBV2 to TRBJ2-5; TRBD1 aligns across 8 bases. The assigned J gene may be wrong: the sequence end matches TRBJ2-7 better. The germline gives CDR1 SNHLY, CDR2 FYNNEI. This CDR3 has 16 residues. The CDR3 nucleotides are TGTGCCAGCAGCCCGCCGGACAGGGTTGTAGTCCACGAGCAGTACTTC. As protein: CASSPPDRVVVHEQYF.

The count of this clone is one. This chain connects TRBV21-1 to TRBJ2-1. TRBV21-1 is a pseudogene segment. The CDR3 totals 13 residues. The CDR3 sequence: CASSKVSYNEQFF. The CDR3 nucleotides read TGTGCCAGCAGCAAAGTAAGTTACAATGAGCAGTTCTTC.

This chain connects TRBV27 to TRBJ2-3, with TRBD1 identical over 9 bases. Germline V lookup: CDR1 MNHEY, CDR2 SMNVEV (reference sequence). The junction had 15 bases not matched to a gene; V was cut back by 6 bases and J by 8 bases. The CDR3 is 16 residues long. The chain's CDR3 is CASSLRTGVGQGTQYF. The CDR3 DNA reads TGTGCCAGCAGCCTTAGGACAGGGGTGGGGCAGGGTACGCAGTATTTT.

DNA of the CDR3: TGTGCCACCAGCCCGGGACAACCGATTCCCTACGAGCAGTACTTC. This codes for CATSPGQPIPYEQYF. This chain connects TRBV15 to TRBJ2-7, with D perhaps matching TRBD1 (6 bases). This CDR3 is built from 15 residues. Germline-derived CDR1 and CDR2 are LNHNV and YYDKDF (reference sequence). Trimming removed 5 bases at V and 2 bases at J, with 16 bases between.

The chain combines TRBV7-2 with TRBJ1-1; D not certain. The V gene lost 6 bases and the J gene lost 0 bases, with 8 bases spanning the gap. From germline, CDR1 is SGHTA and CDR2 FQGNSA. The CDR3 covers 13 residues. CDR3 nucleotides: TGTGCCAGCAGGGGCAGCCTGAACACTGAAGCTTTCTTT. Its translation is CASRGSLNTEAFF.

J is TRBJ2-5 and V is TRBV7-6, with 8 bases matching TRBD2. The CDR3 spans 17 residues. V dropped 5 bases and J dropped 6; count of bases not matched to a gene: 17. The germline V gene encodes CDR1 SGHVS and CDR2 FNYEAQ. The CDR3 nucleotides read TGTGCCAGCAGCCCTTCCGGGGTCGCGGGGGGTATGAAGACCCAGTACTTC. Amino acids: CASSPSGVAGGMKTQYF.